The source of this T cell receptor (beta chain) is a study of shared clonotypes between healthy human individuals. On this clone: Antigen: not known.

Only CD45RO-negative cells positively selected for CCR7 counted as naive CD8 cells, so terminally differentiated effector memory CD45RA+ cells were excluded. TCRdb keeps only in-frame clones here, not all; method: immunoSEQ multiplex PCR. The repertoire holds about 800,000 clones, about 96% seen once, with under 0.3% in the top ten. CDR1 and CDR2 from the germline V gene are MNHEY and SVGAGI. Trimming took 0 bases from V and 7 from J, leaving 13 bases between them. The CDR3 length is 15 residues. Study findings and constraints: Compared with memory subsets, naive subsets generally had larger estimated richness.

The receptor was derived from a man aged 25 to 40 in good health. The gene calls are TRBV6-5 and TRBJ1-5; no firm D call. Sequenced sample: naive CD8+ T cells sorted from blood. The CDR3 nucleotides are TGTGCCAGCAGTTACTCCGGCAAGGGTGAACAGCCCCAGCATTTT. It encodes CASSYSGKGEQPQHF.